This TCR beta chain was recovered during a study of blood T cell repertoires in COVID-19. The overall study: Researchers got acute and convalescent COVID-19 samples from the United States, Italy and Spain. In each case, the material was cDNA or gDNA derived from T cells, B-cell-depleted T cells, or PBMCs.

Authors' analysis steps: Reference gene primers were amplified, and this amplification served to estimate nucleated cell counts. Some clones are missing from TCRdb's copy, which holds only in-frame ones; the method was immunoSEQ multiplex PCR. V and J calls plus clone size are reproduced from that table; the DNA served to infer D and trimming. This table has 200,000 to 250,000 clones, about 83% appearing once. Material: peripheral blood. The clonotype originates from a woman in her forties or fifties with acute or convalescent COVID-19.

The CDR3 region is CASSMGWGGSSYNEQFF. In nucleotides, the CDR3 is TGTGCCAGTAGTATGGGCTGGGGCGGGAGCTCCTACAATGAGCAGTTCTTC. This chain joins TRBV19 and TRBJ2-1, with 7 bases lining up with TRBD2. The CDR3 runs to 17 residues. The germline V gene has CDR1 LNHDA and CDR2 SQIVND (reference sequence). V was pared by 3 bases and J by 0 bases, with 8 bases of the junction left unmatched.